The 28 T cell receptor beta chains below come from one sample, sequenced in a study of CD8+ T cells in alopecia areata. As to treatment: oral pan-JAK inhibitor, 5-10 mg twice daily. Reverse transcription of extracted RNA yielded cDNA, which provided the sequencing template. Clones were read by immunoSEQ multiplex PCR, and TCRdb kept only the in-frame ones, dropping some. The profile shows some 88,000 clones, around 44% of them singletons. Material: CD8+ T cells sorted from blood, obtained at week 24, from a patient treated with tofacitinib. These receptor sequences come from a human donor with alopecia areata.

This clone has only a few counts. The V gene is TRBV5-1, the J gene TRBJ2-5; tentative D call: TRBD2 (6 bases). V lost 0 bases to trimming and J lost 6 bases, with 9 bases between them. The CDR3 is 13 amino acids. Germline CDR1 SGHRS, CDR2 YFSETQ. CDR3 loop: CASSLDGGQTQYF. DNA of the CDR3: TGCGCCAGCAGCTTGGACGGGGGTCAGACCCAGTACTTC.

The chain combines TRBV7-8 with TRBJ2-7; 7 bases are a match to TRBD1. The CDR3 is 13 residues long. The trim removed 4 bases at V and 2 bases at J, leaving 2 bases unmatched. CDR1 is SGHVS, CDR2 FQNEAQ, per germline. The CDR3: CASSWGQPYEQYF. CDR3 sequence (DNA): TGTGCCAGCAGCTGGGGACAGCCCTACGAGCAGTACTTC.

The genes are TRBV7-6 and TRBJ1-1; the D gene is possibly TRBD1 (5 bases). In germline, CDR1 is SGHVS, CDR2 FNYEAQ. With 5 bases removed from V and 2 bases from J, the gap between germline ends came to 15 bases. The CDR3 spans 15 residues. In nucleotides, the CDR3 is TGTGCCAGCAGCCAGAGATGGGGCGGCAACACTGAAGCTTTCTTT. Amino acids: CASSQRWGGNTEAFF.

The rearrangement links TRBV4-1 to TRBJ2-7; D is ambiguous. Germline V CDR1 and CDR2: MGHRA, YSYEKL. The CDR3 runs 13 residues. V dropped 0 bases and J dropped 4 bases, with 7 bases sitting between them. The DNA for the CDR3 is TGCGCCAGCAGCCAAGATCCCCGTTACGAGCAGTACTTC. Translated: CASSQDPRYEQYF.

The V and J genes are TRBV29-1 and TRBJ2-7; TRBD1 matches 9 bases. The CDR3 spans 15 residues. V dropped 6 bases and J dropped 2; count of bases not matched to a gene: 11. CDR1 and CDR2 (germline): SQVTM, ANQGSEA. The CDR3 bases are TGCAGCGTCCCCAAGGGCGGGACAGGGACCTACGAGCAGTACTTC. Protein product: CSVPKGGTGTYEQYF.

This clone was observed a few times. J is TRBJ1-5 and V is TRBV7-3; 7 positions match TRBD1. V lost 4 bases, J lost 1 base, and 1 base stayed unmatched. Germline V lookup: CDR1 SGHTA, CDR2 FQGTGA. This CDR3 comprises 14 residues. CDR3 loop: CASSWTGSNQPQHF. In DNA, the CDR3 is TGTGCCAGCAGCTGGACAGGAAGCAATCAGCCCCAGCATTTT. Looking up the rest from reference TRBV7-3 and TRBJ1-5 gives the full variable domain: GAGVSQTPSNKVTEKGKYVELRCDPISGHTALYWYRQSLGQGPEFLIYFQGTGAADDSGLPNDRFFAVRPEGSVSTLKIQRTERGDSAVYLCASSWTGSNQPQHFGDGTRLSIL.

In its sample, this clone was seen a few times. This rearrangement joins TRBV6-1 to TRBJ2-1; weak D call: TRBD2 (6 bases). V was pared by 3 bases and J by 4 bases, with 13 bases between. Per germline, CDR1 MNHNS and CDR2 SASEGT. CDR3 size: 15 residues. The CDR3 loop reads CASSDGHGGYNEQFF. DNA of the CDR3: TGTGCCAGCAGTGACGGCCATGGGGGGTACAATGAGCAGTTCTTC.

The chain uses TRBV4-1 and TRBJ2-1; perhaps D is TRBD1 or TRBD2 (5 bases each). This CDR3 spans 17 amino acids. Deletions cut 5 bases from V and 0 bases from J, with 17 bases between. Looked up from germline, CDR1 is MGHRA and CDR2 is YSYEKL. The CDR3 DNA is TGCGCCAGCAGCGCCCTTGGAGAGGGGAGCTCCTACAATGAGCAGTTCTTC. It translates to CASSALGEGSSYNEQFF.

The genes are TRBV19 and TRBJ2-2; D tentatively fits TRBD1 or TRBD2 (6 bases each). Germline CDR1 LNHDA, CDR2 SQIVND (reference sequence). The CDR3 sequence is 17 residues long. The V end was cut by 5 bases, the J end by 0 bases, with 16 bases between. The CDR3 coding sequence is TGTGCCAGTAGTGGTTATGCGGGACATGCGAACACCGGGGAGCTGTTTTTT. It translates to CASSGYAGHANTGELFF. The whole variable domain, remainder taken from reference TRBV19 and TRBJ2-2, is DGGITQSPKYLFRKEGQNVTLSCEQNLNHDAMYWYRQDPGQGLRLIYYSQIVNDFQKGDIAEGYSVSREKKESFPLTVTSAQKNPTAFYLCASSGYAGHANTGELFFGEGSRLTVL.

The V call is TRBV27, the J call TRBJ2-3; 12 positions agree with TRBD2. V trimming: 6 bases; J trimming: 5 bases; junction bases outside the gene matches: 6. Germline V gene lookup returns CDR1 MNHEY and CDR2 SMNVEV (reference sequence). This CDR3 spans 15 amino acids. This chain's CDR3 is CASRPSGLAGDTQYF. The CDR3 DNA is TGTGCCAGCAGGCCTTCGGGACTAGCGGGAGATACGCAGTATTTT.

The chain's CDR3 is CASSHIDRLQETQYF. The CDR3 region has the DNA TGTGCCAGCAGTCACATAGACAGACTACAAGAGACCCAGTACTTC. The rearrangement uses TRBV27 and TRBJ2-5; D might be TRBD1 or TRBD2, each matching 5 bases. Trimming shortened V by 5 bases and J by 2 bases, and 15 bases separated the two germline ends. Per germline, CDR1 MNHEY and CDR2 SMNVEV (reference sequence). This CDR3 region has 15 residues.

The rearrangement joins TRBV19 to TRBJ2-7; 16 bases map to TRBD2. This CDR3 region has 19 residues. V lost 4 bases to trimming and J lost 5 bases; unmatched junction nucleotides: 14. The V gene's germline CDR1 is LNHDA and CDR2 SQIVND (reference sequence). Written as DNA, the CDR3 is TGTGCCAGTAGTACCGTTGGGACTAGCGGGAGGGCCGAGGCCCACGAGCAGTACTTC. Protein: CASSTVGTSGRAEAHEQYF. The variable domain in full, with the rest retrieved from reference TRBV19 and TRBJ2-7, is DGGITQSPKYLFRKEGQNVTLSCEQNLNHDAMYWYRQDPGQGLRLIYYSQIVNDFQKGDIAEGYSVSREKKESFPLTVTSAQKNPTAFYLCASSTVGTSGRAEAHEQYFGPGTRLTVT.

This clone has ten or more counts. This sequence joins TRBV5-6 and TRBJ1-5, with TRBD1 identical over 7 bases. Germline V CDR1 and CDR2: SGHDT, YYEEEE. CDR3 length: 13 residues. Losses at the gene ends were 6 bases for V and 3 bases for J; bases not matched to a gene: 3. The CDR3 nucleotides are TGTGCCAGCACGACAGGGTTCAATCAGCCCCAGCATTTT. Its translation is CASTTGFNQPQHF.

The chain couples TRBV15 to TRBJ1-1; 9 positions match TRBD1. CDR3 size: 15 residues. Trimming cost V 3 bases and J 6 bases; bases outside gene matches: 8. The germline CDR1 and CDR2 sequences are LNHNV and YYDKDF (reference sequence). This CDR3 reads CATSRVTGGSPEAFF. DNA of the CDR3: TGTGCCACCAGCAGGGTGACAGGGGGTAGTCCTGAAGCTTTCTTT.

The V and J genes are TRBV9 and TRBJ2-5, with D perhaps matching TRBD1 or TRBD2 (5 bases each). CDR3 size: 15 residues. Trimming removed 0 bases at V and 6 bases at J, with 15 bases between. In germline, CDR1 is SGDLS, CDR2 YYNGEE. Here the CDR3 DNA reads TGTGCCAGCAGCGTAGGTGCTGGGACCAGTCAGACCCAGTACTTC. Residues: CASSVGAGTSQTQYF. The full variable domain, completed using reference TRBV9 and TRBJ2-5, is DSGVTQTPKHLITATGQRVTLRCSPRSGDLSVYWYQQSLDQGLQFLIQYYNGEERAKGNILERFSAQQFPDLHSELNLSSLELGDSALYFCASSVGAGTSQTQYFGPGTRLLVL.

This clone was found once. The CDR3 bases are TGTGCCAGTAGTATTGAGCCAGGGACTTTCTACGAGCAGTACTTC. This translates into CASSIEPGTFYEQYF. The chain recombines TRBV19 with TRBJ2-7; possibly TRBD2 for D (6 bases). CDR1 is LNHDA and CDR2 is SQIVND in the germline V gene (reference sequence). The CDR3 has 15 amino acids. Trimming pared 3 bases from V and 3 bases from J, leaving 15 bases between.

J is TRBJ2-5 and V is TRBV29-1; maybe TRBD1 (6 bases). This CDR3 region has 12 residues. V lost 7 bases and J lost 6, with 15 bases in between. Germline CDR1 is SQVTM and CDR2 is ANQGSEA. In DNA form, the CDR3 reads TGCAGCGCTTGGACAGAGGAACAGACCCAGTACTTC. Translating it yields CSAWTEEQTQYF.

The chain joins TRBV7-2 to TRBJ2-7; D possibly matches TRBD1 or TRBD2 (5 bases each). Between the trimmed V and J ends, which lost 5 bases and 6 bases, there was a span of 11 bases. This CDR3 is built from 12 residues. Germline CDR1 and CDR2: SGHTA and FQGNSA. CDR3 amino acids: CASSVAGSEQYF. CDR3 DNA: TGTGCCAGCAGCGTGGCAGGGAGCGAGCAGTACTTC.

The sample holds a few counts of this clone. The chain carries TRBV10-3 and TRBJ2-1; D might be TRBD1 or TRBD2, each matching 5 bases. Germline V gene sequence: CDR1 ENHRY, CDR2 SYGVKD. V shed 4 bases and J shed 2 bases, with 15 bases lying between them. This CDR3 spans 16 amino acids. CDR3 protein: CAISVKAQGPYNEQFF. CDR3 sequence (DNA): TGTGCCATCAGTGTAAAAGCCCAGGGACCCTACAATGAGCAGTTCTTC.

The chain employs TRBV6-1 and TRBJ2-2; no clear D gene. This CDR3 region has 15 residues. V lost 5 bases to trimming and J lost 2 bases, with 12 bases between them. From germline, CDR1 is MNHNS and CDR2 SASEGT. CDR3 sequence: CASSFNRYNTGELFF. CDR3 bases: TGTGCCAGCAGTTTCAACAGATACAACACCGGGGAGCTGTTTTTT.

This clone showed up just a few times. The chain carries TRBV28 and TRBJ2-1; 9 bases line up with TRBD1. Germline CDR1 is MDHEN and CDR2 is SYDVKM. V trimming: 5 bases; J trimming: 5 bases; junction bases outside the gene matches: 13. The CDR3 covers 17 residues. The CDR3 coding sequence is TGTGCCAGCAGTGAGGGCCGCGGGACAGGGTACCACAATGAGCAGTTCTTC. Protein sequence: CASSEGRGTGYHNEQFF.

The chain uses TRBV7-9 and TRBJ1-1; no clear D. In germline, CDR1 is SEHNR, CDR2 FQNEAQ (reference sequence). This CDR3 contains 11 residues. Trimming took 2 bases from V and 8 from J, leaving 6 bases between them. The CDR3 region has the DNA TGTGCCAGCAGCTTATCCAGGGAAGCTTTCTTT. It is translated as CASSLSREAFF.

The chain has TRBV15 and TRBJ2-2, with 8 positions matching TRBD1. CDR3 length: 16 residues. J lost 9 bases, V lost 3 bases, and 12 bases had no gene match. Per the germline V gene, CDR1 is LNHNV and CDR2 is YYDKDF (reference sequence). The chain's CDR3 is CATSSPSQGDLRELFF. The CDR3 coding sequence is TGTGCCACCAGCAGCCCCTCACAGGGGGACCTCCGGGAGCTGTTTTTT.

V and J are TRBV9 and TRBJ1-1, with unresolved D. Germline V gene lookup returns CDR1 SGDLS and CDR2 YYNGEE. Deletions cut 4 bases from V and 4 bases from J, with 8 bases between. There are 12 residues in the CDR3. The CDR3 coding sequence is TGTGCCAGCAGCCCGGCTGGCACTGAAGCTTTCTTT. Its translation is CASSPAGTEAFF.

This chain connects TRBV15 to TRBJ2-7, with a weak D call TRBD2 (6 bases). This CDR3 contains 17 residues. The germline V and J ends were trimmed by 3 bases and 7 bases, with 25 bases remaining between them. Per germline, CDR1 LNHNV and CDR2 YYDKDF (reference sequence). The CDR3 protein is CATSRGGAAETSGEQYF. CDR3 nucleotides: TGTGCCACCAGCAGGGGAGGAGCAGCGGAGACGTCGGGGGAGCAGTACTTC.

This clone was seen only a few times. The chain has TRBV4-3 and TRBJ2-2; D unclear. This CDR3 has 15 residues. From germline, CDR1 is LGHNA and CDR2 YSLEER. Trimming cost V 1 base and J 6 bases, with 12 bases left between them. Here the CDR3 reads CASSQVQIKAGELFF. The CDR3 DNA is TGCGCCAGCAGCCAAGTACAGATTAAGGCCGGGGAGCTGTTTTTT.

As to this clone: At one boundary the junction diverges from the germline segment, which might be a read error. This chain connects TRBV19 to TRBJ2-5, with 7 nucleotides matching TRBD2. Germline V gene lookup returns CDR1 LNHDA and CDR2 SQIVND (reference sequence). CDR3 size: 13 residues. This CDR3 is CASSIDSGETPYF. The CDR3 bases are TGTGCCAGTAGTATTGACAGCGGGGAGACCCCGTACTTC. Full variable domain (missing parts from reference TRBV19 and TRBJ2-5): DGGITQSPKYLFRKEGQNVTLSCEQNLNHDAMYWYRQDPGQGLRLIYYSQIVNDFQKGDIAEGYSVSREKKESFPLTVTSAQKNPTAFYLCASSIDSGETPYFGPGTRLLVL.

This clone appeared a single time. This sequence joins TRBV5-4 and TRBJ2-3, with 7 bases fitting TRBD2. The CDR3 loop spans 15 amino acids. V lost 4 bases to trimming and J lost 4 bases; unmatched junction nucleotides: 9. Germline CDR1 and CDR2: SGHNT and YYREEE (reference sequence). CDR3 sequence reads: CASSPVGGKADTQYF. Written as DNA, the CDR3 is TGTGCCAGCAGCCCCGTGGGGGGGAAAGCAGATACGCAGTATTTT.